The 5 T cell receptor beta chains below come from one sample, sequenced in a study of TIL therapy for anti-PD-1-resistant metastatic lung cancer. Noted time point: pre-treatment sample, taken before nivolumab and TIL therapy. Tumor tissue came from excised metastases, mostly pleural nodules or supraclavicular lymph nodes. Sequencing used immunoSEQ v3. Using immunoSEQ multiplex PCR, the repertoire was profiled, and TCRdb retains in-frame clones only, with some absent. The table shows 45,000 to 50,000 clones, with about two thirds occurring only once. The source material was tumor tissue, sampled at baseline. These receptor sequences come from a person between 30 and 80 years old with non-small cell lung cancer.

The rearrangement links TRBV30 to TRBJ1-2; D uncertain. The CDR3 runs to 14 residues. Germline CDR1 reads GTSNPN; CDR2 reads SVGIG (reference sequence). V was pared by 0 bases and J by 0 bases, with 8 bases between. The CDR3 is CAWSVGGANYGYTF. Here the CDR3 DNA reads TGTGCCTGGAGTGTGGGCGGGGCTAACTATGGCTACACCTTC.

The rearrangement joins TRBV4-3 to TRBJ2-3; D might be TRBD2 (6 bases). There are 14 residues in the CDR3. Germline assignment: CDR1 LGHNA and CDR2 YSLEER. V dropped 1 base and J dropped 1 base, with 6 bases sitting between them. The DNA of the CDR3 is TGCGCCAGCAGCCAAGGGAGGGGCACAGATACGCAGTATTTT. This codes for CASSQGRGTDTQYF.

The CDR3 here is CSATGETQYF. As DNA, the CDR3 is TGCAGTGCTACCGGGGAGACCCAGTACTTC. The gene calls are TRBV20-1 and TRBJ2-5; D gene unclear. This CDR3 region has 10 residues. With 4 bases removed from V and 5 bases from J, the gap between germline ends came to 5 bases. Germline-derived CDR1 and CDR2 are DFQATT and SNEGSKA (reference sequence).

CDR3 amino acids: CASQRKTPNLGGVEARQPQHF. The CDR3 nucleotides read TGTGCCAGTCAGCGAAAGACCCCGAACTTAGGGGGGGTAGAGGCAAGACAGCCCCAGCATTTT. The rearrangement links TRBV19 to TRBJ1-5, with a tentative D call TRBD1 (6 bases). V was shortened by 8 bases and J by 7 bases, with 39 bases between the two germline ends. Germline CDR1 reads LNHDA; CDR2 reads SQIVND (reference sequence). The CDR3 is 21 residues long.

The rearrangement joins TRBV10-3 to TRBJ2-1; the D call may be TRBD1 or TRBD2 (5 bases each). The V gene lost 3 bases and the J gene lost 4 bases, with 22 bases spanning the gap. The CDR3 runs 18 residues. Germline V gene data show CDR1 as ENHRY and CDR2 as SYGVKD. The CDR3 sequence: CAISDDGSSRDLYNEQFF. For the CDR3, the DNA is TGTGCCATCAGTGATGATGGTTCGTCCCGGGACCTTTACAATGAGCAGTTCTTC.